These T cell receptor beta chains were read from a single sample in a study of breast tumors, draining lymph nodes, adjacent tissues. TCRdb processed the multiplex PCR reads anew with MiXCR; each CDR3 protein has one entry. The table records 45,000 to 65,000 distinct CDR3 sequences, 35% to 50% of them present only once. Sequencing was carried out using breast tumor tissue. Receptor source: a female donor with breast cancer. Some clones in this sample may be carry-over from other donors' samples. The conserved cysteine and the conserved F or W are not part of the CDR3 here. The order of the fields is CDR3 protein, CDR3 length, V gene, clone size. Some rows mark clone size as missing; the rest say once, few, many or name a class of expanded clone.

cdr3_aa: SVSFSYNEQF; cdr3_length: 10; v_call: TRBV29-1; clone_size: many
cdr3_aa: ASSLYISRNNEQF; cdr3_length: 13; v_call: TRBV28; clone_size: .
cdr3_aa: ASGDRDRVTDTQY; cdr3_length: 13; v_call: TRBV11-1; clone_size: many
cdr3_aa: SAVAGVRNEQF; cdr3_length: 11; v_call: TRBV20-1; clone_size: many
cdr3_aa: ASSFGGVNGYT; cdr3_length: 11; v_call: TRBV28; clone_size: few
cdr3_aa: ASSTPSGRVSYNEQF; cdr3_length: 15; v_call: TRBV9; clone_size: many
cdr3_aa: ASSLRPSSNEKLF; cdr3_length: 13; v_call: TRBV7-2; clone_size: many
cdr3_aa: ATGQGRSSGANVLT; cdr3_length: 14; v_call: TRBV19; clone_size: many
cdr3_aa: ASSQLPGTSLGNEQY; cdr3_length: 15; v_call: TRBV7-9; clone_size: .
cdr3_aa: ASRGVGFDQPQH; cdr3_length: 12; v_call: TRBV4-1; clone_size: many
cdr3_aa: ASSHQGTQY; cdr3_length: 9; v_call: TRBV3-1; clone_size: many
cdr3_aa: ASTAPGLAGTNTGELF; cdr3_length: 16; v_call: TRBV19; clone_size: many
cdr3_aa: ASSYQGAAYNEQF; cdr3_length: 13; v_call: TRBV6-2/TRBV6-3; clone_size: many
cdr3_aa: ASGRGHNQPQH; cdr3_length: 11; v_call: TRBV10-2; clone_size: many
cdr3_aa: ASPGHTTGFYEQY; cdr3_length: 13; v_call: TRBV28; clone_size: many
cdr3_aa: ASSPPRTGSTGELF; cdr3_length: 14; v_call: TRBV18; clone_size: few
cdr3_aa: ASSFWPRTSGRAGDTGELF; cdr3_length: 19; v_call: TRBV28; clone_size: few
cdr3_aa: ASKRDTETQY; cdr3_length: 10; v_call: TRBV6-1; clone_size: many
cdr3_aa: ASSLDSSAQH; cdr3_length: 10; v_call: TRBV7-9; clone_size: many
cdr3_aa: SARDSTGNYEQY; cdr3_length: 12; v_call: TRBV20-1; clone_size: .